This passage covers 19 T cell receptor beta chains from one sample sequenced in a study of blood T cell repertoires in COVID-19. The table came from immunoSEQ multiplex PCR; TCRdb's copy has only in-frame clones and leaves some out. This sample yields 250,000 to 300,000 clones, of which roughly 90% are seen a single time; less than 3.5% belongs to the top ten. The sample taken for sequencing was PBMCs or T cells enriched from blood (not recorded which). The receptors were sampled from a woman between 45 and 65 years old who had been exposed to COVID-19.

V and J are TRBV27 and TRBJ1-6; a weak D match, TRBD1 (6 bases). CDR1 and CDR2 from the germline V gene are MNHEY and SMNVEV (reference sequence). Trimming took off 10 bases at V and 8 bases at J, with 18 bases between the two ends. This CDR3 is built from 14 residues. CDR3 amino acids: CATQGNPGYSPLHF. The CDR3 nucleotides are TGTGCCACCCAGGGGAACCCGGGGTATTCACCCCTCCACTTT.

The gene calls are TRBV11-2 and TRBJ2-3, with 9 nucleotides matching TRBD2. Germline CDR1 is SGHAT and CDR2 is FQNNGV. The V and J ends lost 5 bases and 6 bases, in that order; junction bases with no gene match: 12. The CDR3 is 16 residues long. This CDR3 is CASSPPAAGGLDTQYF. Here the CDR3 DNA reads TGTGCCAGCAGCCCCCCTGCGGCGGGGGGGCTGGATACGCAGTATTTT.

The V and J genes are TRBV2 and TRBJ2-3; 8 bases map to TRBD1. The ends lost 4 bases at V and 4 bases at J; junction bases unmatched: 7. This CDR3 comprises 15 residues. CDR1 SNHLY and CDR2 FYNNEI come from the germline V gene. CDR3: CASSAWTGFADTQYF. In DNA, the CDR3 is TGTGCCAGCAGTGCTTGGACAGGGTTCGCAGATACGCAGTATTTT. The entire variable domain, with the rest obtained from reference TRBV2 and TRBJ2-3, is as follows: EPEVTQTPSHQVTQMGQEVILRCVPISNHLYFYWYRQILGQKVEFLVSFYNNEISEKSEIFDDQFSVERPDGSNFTLKIRSTKLEDSAMYFCASSAWTGFADTQYFGPGTRLTVL.

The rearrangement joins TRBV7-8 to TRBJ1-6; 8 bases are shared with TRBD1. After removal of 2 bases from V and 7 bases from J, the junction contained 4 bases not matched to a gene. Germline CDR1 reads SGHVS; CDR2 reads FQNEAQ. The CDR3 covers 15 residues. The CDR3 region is CASSLSQGANSPLHF. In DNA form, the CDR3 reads TGTGCCAGCAGCTTATCCCAGGGGGCGAATTCACCCCTCCACTTT.

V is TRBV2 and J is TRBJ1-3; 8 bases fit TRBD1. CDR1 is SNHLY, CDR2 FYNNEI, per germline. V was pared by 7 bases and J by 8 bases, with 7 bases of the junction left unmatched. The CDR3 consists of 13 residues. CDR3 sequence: CASTRTGPDTIYF. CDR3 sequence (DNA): TGTGCCAGCACTAGGACAGGGCCAGACACCATATATTTT.

The CDR3 protein is CASSPQGREALHF. The CDR3 region has the DNA TGTGCCAGCAGCCCACAGGGACGGGAAGCCCTCCACTTT. This chain connects TRBV13 to TRBJ1-6; D possibly corresponds to TRBD1 (6 bases). Germline loops: CDR1 PRHDT, CDR2 FYEKMQ (reference sequence). This CDR3 is 13 amino acids long. The V and J ends lost 5 bases and 14 bases respectively, with 16 bases between them.

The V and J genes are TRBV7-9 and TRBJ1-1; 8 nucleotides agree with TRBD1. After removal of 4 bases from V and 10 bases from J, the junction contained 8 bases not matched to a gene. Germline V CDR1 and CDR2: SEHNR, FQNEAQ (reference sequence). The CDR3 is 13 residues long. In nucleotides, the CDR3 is TGTGCCAGCAGCTGGGCAAACGGACAGGGAGCTTTCTTT. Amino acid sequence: CASSWANGQGAFF.

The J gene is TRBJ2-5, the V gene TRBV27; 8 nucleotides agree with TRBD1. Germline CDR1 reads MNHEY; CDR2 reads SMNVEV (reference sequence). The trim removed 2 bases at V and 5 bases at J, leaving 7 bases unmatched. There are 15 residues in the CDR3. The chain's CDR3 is CASSLDSGGKETQYF. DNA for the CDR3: TGTGCCAGCAGTTTAGATTCAGGGGGCAAGGAGACCCAGTACTTC.

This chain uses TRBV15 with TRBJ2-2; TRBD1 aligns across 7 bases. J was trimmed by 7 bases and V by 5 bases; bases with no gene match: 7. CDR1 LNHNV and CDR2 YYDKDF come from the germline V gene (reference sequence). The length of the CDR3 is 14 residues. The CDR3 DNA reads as TGTGCCACCAGCCCTGAGGGGGCTGTCGGGGAGCTGTTTTTT. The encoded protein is CATSPEGAVGELFF.

As DNA, the CDR3 is TGTGCCAGCAGCGTCAGGATCCACTCCTACAATGAGCAGTTCTTC. Its translation: CASSVRIHSYNEQFF. The chain uses TRBV7-9 and TRBJ2-1, with D unclear. From germline, CDR1 is SEHNR and CDR2 FQNEAQ (reference sequence). The length of the CDR3 is 15 residues. Trimming took 5 bases from V and 0 from J, leaving 11 bases between them.

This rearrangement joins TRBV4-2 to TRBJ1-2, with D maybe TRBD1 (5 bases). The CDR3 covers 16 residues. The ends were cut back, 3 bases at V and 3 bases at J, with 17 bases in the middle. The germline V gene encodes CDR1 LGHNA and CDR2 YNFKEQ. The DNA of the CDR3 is TGTGCCAGCAGCCACTACCCGACCAGGGTCGACTATGGCTACACCTTC. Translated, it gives CASSHYPTRVDYGYTF.

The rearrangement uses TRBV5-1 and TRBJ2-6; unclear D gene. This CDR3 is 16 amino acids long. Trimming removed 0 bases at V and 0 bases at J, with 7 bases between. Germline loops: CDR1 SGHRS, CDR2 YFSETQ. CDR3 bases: TGCGCCAGCAGCTTGGGGCGGAACTCTGGGGCCAACGTCCTGACTTTC. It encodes CASSLGRNSGANVLTF.

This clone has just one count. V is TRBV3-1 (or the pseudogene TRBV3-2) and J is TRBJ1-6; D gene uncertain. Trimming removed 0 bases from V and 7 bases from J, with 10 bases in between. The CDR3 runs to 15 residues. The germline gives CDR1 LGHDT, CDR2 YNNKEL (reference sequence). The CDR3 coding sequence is TGTGCCAGCAGCCAAGAAAACTCACGGAATTCACCCCTCCACTTT. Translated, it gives CASSQENSRNSPLHF.

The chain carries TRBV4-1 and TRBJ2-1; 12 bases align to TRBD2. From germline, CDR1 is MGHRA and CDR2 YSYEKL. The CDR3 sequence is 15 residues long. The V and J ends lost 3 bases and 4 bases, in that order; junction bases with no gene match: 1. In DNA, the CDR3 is TGCGCCAGCAGCCAGACTAGCGGGGGATACAATGAGCAGTTCTTC. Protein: CASSQTSGGYNEQFF.

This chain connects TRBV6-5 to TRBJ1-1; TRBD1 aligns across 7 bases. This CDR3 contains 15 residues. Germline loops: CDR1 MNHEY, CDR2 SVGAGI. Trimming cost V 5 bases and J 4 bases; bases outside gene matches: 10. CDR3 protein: CASSTRQGAGTEAFF. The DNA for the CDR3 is TGTGCCAGCAGTACACGACAGGGAGCAGGCACTGAAGCTTTCTTT.

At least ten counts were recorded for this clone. CDR3 loop: CASSLQGAEQYF. Here the CDR3 DNA reads TGTGCCAGCAGCTTACAGGGGGCCGAGCAGTACTTC. The chain carries TRBV7-8 and TRBJ2-7, with 8 bases aligning to TRBD1. The CDR3 contains 12 residues. V lost 2 bases and J lost 6; bases outside the gene matches: 0. Germline CDR1 is SGHVS and CDR2 is FQNEAQ.

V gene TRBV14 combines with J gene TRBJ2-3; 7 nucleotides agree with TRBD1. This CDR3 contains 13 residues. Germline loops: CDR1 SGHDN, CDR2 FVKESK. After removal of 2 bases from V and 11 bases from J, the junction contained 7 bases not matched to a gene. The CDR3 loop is CASSQTGVLRQYF. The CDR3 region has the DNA TGTGCCAGCAGCCAAACAGGGGTACTTCGGCAGTATTTT.

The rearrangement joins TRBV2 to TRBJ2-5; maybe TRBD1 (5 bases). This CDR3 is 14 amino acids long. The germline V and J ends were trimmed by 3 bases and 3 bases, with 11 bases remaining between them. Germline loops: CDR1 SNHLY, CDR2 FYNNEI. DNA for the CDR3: TGTGCCAGCAGTGAGGTAGCAGGGAAAGAGACCCAGTACTTC. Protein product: CASSEVAGKETQYF.

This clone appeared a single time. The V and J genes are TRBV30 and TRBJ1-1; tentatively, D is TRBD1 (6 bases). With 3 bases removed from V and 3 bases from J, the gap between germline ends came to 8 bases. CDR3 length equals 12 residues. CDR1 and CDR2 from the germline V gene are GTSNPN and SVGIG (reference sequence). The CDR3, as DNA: TGTGCCTGGAGCAGGGGCTACACTGAAGCTTTCTTT. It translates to CAWSRGYTEAFF. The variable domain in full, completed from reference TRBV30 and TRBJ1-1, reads SQTIHQWPATLVQPVGSPLSLECTVEGTSNPNLYWYRQAAGRGLQLLFYSVGIGQISSEVPQNLSASRPQDRQFILSSKKLLLSDSGFYLCAWSRGYTEAFFGQGTRLTVV.